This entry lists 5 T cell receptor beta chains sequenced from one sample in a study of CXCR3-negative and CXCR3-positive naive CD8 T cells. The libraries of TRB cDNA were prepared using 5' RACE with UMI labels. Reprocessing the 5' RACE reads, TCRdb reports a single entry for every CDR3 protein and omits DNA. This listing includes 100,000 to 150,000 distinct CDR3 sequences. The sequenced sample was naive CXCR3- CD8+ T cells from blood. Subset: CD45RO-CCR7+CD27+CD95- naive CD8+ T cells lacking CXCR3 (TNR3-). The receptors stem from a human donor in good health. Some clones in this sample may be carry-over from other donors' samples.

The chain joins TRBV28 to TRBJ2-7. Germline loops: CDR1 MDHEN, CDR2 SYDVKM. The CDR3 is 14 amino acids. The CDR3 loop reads CASSLFGQTYEQYF.

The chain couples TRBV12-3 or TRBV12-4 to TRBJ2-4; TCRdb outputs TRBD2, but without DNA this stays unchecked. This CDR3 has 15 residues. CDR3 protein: CASSRSGGALDIQYF.

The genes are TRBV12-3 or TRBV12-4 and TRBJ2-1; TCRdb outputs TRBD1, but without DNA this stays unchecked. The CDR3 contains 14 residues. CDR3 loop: CASSYKGQGEEQFF.

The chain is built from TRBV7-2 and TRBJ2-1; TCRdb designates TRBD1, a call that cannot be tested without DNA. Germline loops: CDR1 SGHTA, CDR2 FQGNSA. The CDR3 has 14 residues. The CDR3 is CASSLVVGTSEQFF.

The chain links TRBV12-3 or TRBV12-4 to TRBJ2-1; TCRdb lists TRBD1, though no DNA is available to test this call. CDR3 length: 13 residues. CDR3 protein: CASSSGQQNEQFF.